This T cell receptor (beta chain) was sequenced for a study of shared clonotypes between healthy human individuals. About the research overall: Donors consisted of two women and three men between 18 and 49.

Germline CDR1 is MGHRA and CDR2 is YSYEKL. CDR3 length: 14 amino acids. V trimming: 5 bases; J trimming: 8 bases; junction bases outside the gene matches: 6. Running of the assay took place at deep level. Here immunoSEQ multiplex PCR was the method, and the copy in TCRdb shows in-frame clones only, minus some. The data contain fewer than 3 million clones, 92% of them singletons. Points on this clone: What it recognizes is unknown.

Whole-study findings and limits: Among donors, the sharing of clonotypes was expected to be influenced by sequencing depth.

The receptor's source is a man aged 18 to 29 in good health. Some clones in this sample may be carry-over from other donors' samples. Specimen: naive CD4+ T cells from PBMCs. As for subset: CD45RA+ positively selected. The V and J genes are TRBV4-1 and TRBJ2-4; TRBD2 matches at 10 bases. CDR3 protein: CASSRAGGDDIQYF. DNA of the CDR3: TGCGCCAGCAGCAGAGCGGGAGGGGATGACATTCAGTACTTC.